These 13 T cell receptor beta chains were all obtained from the same sample, sequenced in a study of cytomegalovirus exposure and HLA in healthy donors. TCRdb's table, derived via immunoSEQ multiplex PCR, lists solely in-frame clones and lacks some. The table lists 90,000 to 150,000 clones, around 88% of them singletons. The specimen sequenced was PBMCs. Receptors originate from a man in his late teens or twenties in good health and CMV-seronegative.

V is TRBV4-1 and J is TRBJ1-6; tentative D call: TRBD1 (6 bases). Germline CDR1 reads MGHRA; CDR2 reads YSYEKL. CDR3 length: 17 amino acids. Trimming left V 0 bases short and J 7 bases short, with 16 bases between. This CDR3 is CASSQDTWTATNSPLHF. CDR3 nucleotides: TGCGCCAGCAGCCAAGATACTTGGACAGCCACCAATTCACCCCTCCACTTT.

The chain employs TRBV6-5 and TRBJ2-5, with D perhaps TRBD1 (6 bases). Trimming removed 8 bases at V and 5 bases at J, with 9 bases between. The CDR3 consists of 11 residues. CDR1 is MNHEY and CDR2 is SVGAGI in the germline V gene. In DNA, the CDR3 is TGTGCCAGCGCGAGGGGGGAGACCCAGTACTTC. Amino acid sequence: CASARGETQYF.

The genes are TRBV6-6 and TRBJ2-5; 9 bases match TRBD2. The germline gives CDR1 MNHNY, CDR2 SVGAGI (reference sequence). This CDR3 has 14 residues. The V gene end was trimmed by 6 bases and the J gene end by 2 bases; junction bases not matched to a gene: 4. DNA of the CDR3: TGTGCCAGCAGACTAGCGGGCCGACAAGAGACCCAGTACTTC. The encoded protein is CASRLAGRQETQYF.

This sequence joins TRBV11-2 and TRBJ1-1, with 8 bases matching TRBD1. There are 16 residues in the CDR3. V was pared by 6 bases and J by 4 bases, with 13 bases of the junction left unmatched. Per the germline V gene, CDR1 is SGHAT and CDR2 is FQNNGV. DNA for the CDR3: TGTGCCAGCAGGCCCGGGACAGGAGAATGGGGCACTGAAGCTTTCTTT. This gives the protein CASRPGTGEWGTEAFF.

This chain joins TRBV28 and TRBJ2-1, with 8 positions matching TRBD2. V shed 4 bases and J 4 bases; nucleotides not matched to a gene: 9. The CDR3 has 16 amino acids. The germline gives CDR1 MDHEN, CDR2 SYDVKM. The CDR3 loop is CASSSNPGLVYNEQFF. Here the CDR3 DNA reads TGTGCCAGCAGTTCGAACCCGGGACTAGTTTACAATGAGCAGTTCTTC.

The chain uses TRBV19 and TRBJ2-7, with 10 bases aligning to TRBD2. The germline CDR1 and CDR2 sequences are LNHDA and SQIVND (reference sequence). After removal of 5 bases from V and 2 bases from J, the junction contained 6 bases not matched to a gene. CDR3 size: 15 residues. The CDR3 DNA follows: TGTGCCAGTAGTTTCGGACTAGCGGCAACCTACGAGCAGTACTTC. Translated: CASSFGLAATYEQYF.

This clone was observed a handful of times. The chain combines TRBV7-2 with TRBJ1-1; maybe TRBD1 (5 bases). Trimming pared 6 bases from V and 1 base from J, leaving 12 bases between. The germline V gene has CDR1 SGHTA and CDR2 FQGNSA. There are 14 residues in the CDR3. The CDR3 bases are TGTGCCAGCAGACTGGGGGGTTGGAACACTGAAGCTTTCTTT. Its protein is CASRLGGWNTEAFF.

V usage is TRBV28 and J usage is TRBJ2-7; a possible D gene is TRBD1 (6 bases). In germline, CDR1 is MDHEN, CDR2 SYDVKM. There are 13 residues in the CDR3. Deletions cut 10 bases from V and 2 bases from J, with 15 bases between. The CDR3 sequence: CAIRGGGTYEQYF. CDR3 sequence (DNA): TGTGCCATCCGAGGTGGGGGCACCTACGAGCAGTACTTC.

The rearrangement uses TRBV5-1 and TRBJ2-1; 10 nucleotides match TRBD2. The CDR3 is made up of 16 amino acids. Unmatched junction bases numbered 8, after V lost 4 bases and J lost 4 bases. In germline, CDR1 is SGHRS, CDR2 YFSETQ. DNA for the CDR3: TGCGCCAGCAGCCGATCCGGGACTAGCGTTTACAATGAGCAGTTCTTC. Translation: CASSRSGTSVYNEQFF.

This chain uses TRBV27 with TRBJ1-5; TRBD1 matches at 8 bases. CDR3 length: 16 residues. CDR1 and CDR2 from the germline V gene are MNHEY and SMNVEV (reference sequence). Unmatched junction bases numbered 11, after V lost 7 bases and J lost 3 bases. The CDR3 sequence is CASTEHRDRSNQPQHF. CDR3 bases: TGTGCCAGCACCGAACACCGGGACAGGTCCAATCAGCCCCAGCATTTT.

This clone was seen only a few times. The J gene is TRBJ1-5, the V gene TRBV7-9, with D possibly matching TRBD1 (6 bases). The ends were cut back, 5 bases at V and 12 bases at J, with 20 bases in the middle. This CDR3 spans 14 amino acids. Germline V gene lookup returns CDR1 SEHNR and CDR2 FQNEAQ (reference sequence). CDR3 coding DNA: TGTGCCAGCAGCCAATTAGACGACAGGTCGTACCAGCATTTT. It codes for CASSQLDDRSYQHF.

The chain has TRBV9 and TRBJ2-7, with 13 nucleotides matching TRBD2. The CDR3 spans 16 residues. Germline V gene lookup returns CDR1 SGDLS and CDR2 YYNGEE. Trimming took 0 bases from V and 5 from J; bases not matched to a gene: 5. The CDR3 region has the DNA TGTGCCAGCAGCGTAGGGACTAGCGGGAGAATTGACGAGCAGTACTTC. This codes for CASSVGTSGRIDEQYF.

The V call is TRBV7-6, the J call TRBJ2-1; 9 bases line up with TRBD2. Per germline, CDR1 SGHVS and CDR2 FNYEAQ. The CDR3 is 15 residues long. V gave up 6 bases and J gave up 9 bases; unmatched junction bases: 12. The CDR3 loop is CASSLMPGLALEQFF. The CDR3 bases are TGTGCCAGCAGTCTAATGCCGGGACTAGCACTTGAGCAGTTCTTC.